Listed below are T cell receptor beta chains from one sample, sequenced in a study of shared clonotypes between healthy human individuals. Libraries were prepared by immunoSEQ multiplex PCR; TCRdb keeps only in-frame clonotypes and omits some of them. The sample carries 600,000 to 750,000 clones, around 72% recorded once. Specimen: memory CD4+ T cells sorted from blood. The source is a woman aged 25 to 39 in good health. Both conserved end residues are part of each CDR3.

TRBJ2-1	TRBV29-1	CSVEVEIFDKQFF
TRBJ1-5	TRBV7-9	CASSLGNSNQPQHF
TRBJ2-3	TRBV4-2	CASSQATRGSTDTQYF
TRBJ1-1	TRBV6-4	CASSDSRGGFGTEAFF
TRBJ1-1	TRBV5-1	CASSLTGGDTEAFF
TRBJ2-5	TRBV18	CASSGEEGRQETQYF
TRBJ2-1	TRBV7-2	CASSPLGGVGEQFF
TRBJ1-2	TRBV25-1	CASSESTVNYGYTF
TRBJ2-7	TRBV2	CASTPGASGSGEQYF
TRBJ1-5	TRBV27	CASSFRGQLGQPQHF
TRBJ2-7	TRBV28	CASSSHGTGGWEQYF
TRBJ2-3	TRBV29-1	CSGTSGTDTQYF
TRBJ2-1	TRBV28	CASKPGLAKGHEQFF
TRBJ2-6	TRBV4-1	CASSQEGGRGGANVLTF
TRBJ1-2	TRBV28	CASSLGTGIYGYTF
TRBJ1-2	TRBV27	CASSLQRDYGYTF